The 2 T cell receptor beta chains presented below share a single source sample, sequenced in a study of T cell responses to AZD1222 COVID-19 vaccine. Clones were read by immunoSEQ multiplex PCR, and TCRdb kept only the in-frame ones, dropping some. This sample has roughly 120,000 clones; about 90% occur once, and the top ten carry 4.4%. Sample: peripheral blood, taken 28 days after the second AZD1222 dose. The receptors shown here come from an adult who received the AZD1222 COVID-19 vaccine.

The chain recombines TRBV7-9 with TRBJ2-7, with TRBD2 identical over 11 bases. This CDR3 is 14 amino acids long. Unmatched junction bases numbered 5, after V lost 3 bases and J lost 7 bases. Germline CDR1 and CDR2: SEHNR and FQNEAQ (reference sequence). CDR3 DNA: TGTGCCAGCAGCTTCCTAGCGGGGGGCGGAGAGCAGTACTTC. Translating gives CASSFLAGGGEQYF.

This clone was observed a single time. The chain links TRBV6-5 to TRBJ1-3, with 7 bases fitting TRBD1. The germline gives CDR1 MNHEY, CDR2 SVGAGI. With 6 bases clipped from V and 4 bases from J, the junction kept 6 bases outside the gene matches. The CDR3 loop spans 14 amino acids. CDR3 DNA: TGTGCCAGCAGGAAGGACAGGCTAGGAAACACCATATATTTT. It is translated as CASRKDRLGNTIYF.